Listed here are 9 T cell receptor beta chains from one sample, sequenced in a study of blood T cell repertoires in COVID-19. Sequenced by immunoSEQ multiplex PCR; TCRdb stores in-frame clones only, minus some. The top ten hold 1.3% of the sample, which has fewer than 500,000 clones, around 87% seen once. The specimen sequenced was PBMCs or T cells enriched from blood (not recorded which). Receptors were obtained from a man aged 25 to 45 who had recovered from COVID-19.

The V call is TRBV6-5, the J call TRBJ1-1, with D perhaps TRBD1 (5 bases). V was clipped by 7 bases and J by 4 bases, with 16 bases between them. The CDR3 covers 14 residues. Germline CDR1 MNHEY, CDR2 SVGAGI. The CDR3 loop reads CASNEAGLGTEAFF. DNA of the CDR3: TGTGCCAGCAACGAGGCGGGGCTCGGCACTGAAGCTTTCTTT.

V usage is TRBV25-1 and J usage is TRBJ2-1, with D possibly TRBD1 on 6 matching bases. V shed 4 bases and J shed 6 bases, with 13 bases lying between them. Germline lookup yields CDR1 MGHDK and CDR2 SYGVNS. The CDR3 has 14 residues. The chain's CDR3 is CASSGQVIINEQFF. The CDR3 nucleotides are TGTGCCAGCAGTGGACAGGTAATCATCAATGAGCAGTTCTTC.

The chain uses TRBV12-3 or TRBV12-4 and TRBJ1-2; D is perhaps TRBD1 (6 bases). This CDR3 spans 12 amino acids. Trimming removed 5 bases at V and 7 bases at J, with 11 bases between. CDR3 sequence reads: CASSGDRTGYTF. DNA of the CDR3: TGTGCCAGCAGTGGCGACAGGACTGGCTACACCTTC.

This clone was counted once. This chain connects TRBV5-4 to TRBJ2-3; the D gene is possibly TRBD2 (5 bases). V gave up 0 bases and J gave up 1 base, with 9 bases separating them. This CDR3 is built from 15 residues. Germline V CDR1 and CDR2: SGHNT, YYREEE (reference sequence). The CDR3 loop reads CASSLEYGGTDTQYF. The CDR3 DNA reads TGTGCCAGCAGCTTGGAGTACGGGGGCACAGATACGCAGTATTTT. The full variable domain, its missing parts supplied by reference TRBV5-4 and TRBJ2-3, is ETGVTQSPTHLIKTRGQQVTLRCSSQSGHNTVSWYQQALGQGPQFIFQYYREEENGRGNFPPRFSGLQFPNYSSELNVNALELDDSALYLCASSLEYGGTDTQYFGPGTRLTVL.

V is TRBV5-6 and J is TRBJ1-2; 7 nucleotides match TRBD1. Trimming took 0 bases from V and 3 from J; bases not matched to a gene: 5. The CDR3 totals 15 residues. Germline V gene lookup returns CDR1 SGHDT and CDR2 YYEEEE. The CDR3, as DNA: TGTGCCAGCAGCTTGGATCAGGGGGTTTACTATGGCTACACCTTC. Translation gives CASSLDQGVYYGYTF.

This chain connects TRBV10-3 to TRBJ2-3; tentative D call: TRBD1 (6 bases). CDR3 length: 15 residues. Between the trimmed V and J ends, which lost 2 bases and 3 bases, there was a span of 12 bases. Germline V lookup: CDR1 ENHRY, CDR2 SYGVKD. The CDR3 loop is CAISEDYRDTDTQYF. In DNA, the CDR3 is TGTGCCATCAGTGAGGACTACAGGGATACAGATACGCAGTATTTT.

This chain connects TRBV24-1 to TRBJ2-7; D unresolved. Germline V gene lookup returns CDR1 KGHDR and CDR2 SFDVKD. This CDR3 comprises 13 residues. V gave up 4 bases and J gave up 1 base, with 7 bases separating them. CDR3 nucleotides: TGTGCCACCAGTGAGTACAGATCCTACGAGCAGTACTTC. This encodes CATSEYRSYEQYF.

The rearrangement uses TRBV7-9 and TRBJ1-5, with D tentatively TRBD1 (6 bases). This CDR3 has 15 residues. Germline CDR1 is SEHNR and CDR2 is FQNEAQ (reference sequence). V shed 1 base and J shed 4 bases, with 11 bases lying between them. The CDR3 region is CASSLERQANQPQHF. Here the CDR3 DNA reads TGTGCCAGCAGCTTAGAGAGACAGGCTAATCAGCCCCAGCATTTT.

The V gene is TRBV4-1, the J gene TRBJ1-2; no clear D. Germline V gene lookup returns CDR1 MGHRA and CDR2 YSYEKL. This CDR3 comprises 14 residues. With 1 base removed from V and 6 bases from J, the gap between germline ends came to 12 bases. The CDR3 DNA follows: TGCGCCAGCAGCCAAGCATGGTCGGAGGATGGCTACACCTTC. It encodes CASSQAWSEDGYTF.